The present entry profiles one T cell receptor (beta chain) with its context. The data originate from a study of T-cell memory formation after mild COVID-19. Using its own MiXCR run on the 5' RACE reads, TCRdb lists one record per CDR3 protein. The data contain more than 150,000 distinct CDR3 sequences, about 18% of them singletons. The V gene lost 2 bases and the J gene lost 8 bases, with 14 bases spanning the gap. The CDR3 has 14 residues. Germline V gene lookup returns CDR1 KGHDR and CDR2 SFDVKD. The TCR originated in a man aged 18 to 30 who had mild COVID-19 (a few samples of this study predate the infection). Cell type and time point are not known. This sequence joins TRBV24-1 and TRBJ1-2; D remains unclear. The sequencing sample was made of PBMCs or a T cell subset sorted from them (not recorded which). CDR3 in DNA: TGTGCCACCAGTGATTGGGCCCAAGATTACGGCTACACCTTC. Protein product: CATSDWAQDYGYTF.